The source of this TCR beta chain is a study of blood T cell repertoires in COVID-19. V dropped 8 bases and J dropped 4; count of bases not matched to a gene: 4. The germline gives CDR1 MDHEN, CDR2 SYDVKM. The CDR3 spans 14 residues. In the source study's methods: Reference gene primer amplification gave estimated nucleated cell counts. This table comes from immunoSEQ multiplex PCR, and its TCRdb copy is limited to in-frame clones, with some not included. V, J and clone size reflect that table, while D and trimming were determined from the DNA. Here the sample spans 360,000 or so clones, over 85% being singletons. Recovered status applied to Cohort 3 donors who had two consecutive negative PCRs. It also applied to those with clearance or with symptom resolution.

This TCR was sampled from a woman under 40 who had recovered from COVID-19. This sequence joins TRBV28 and TRBJ2-3, with 12 nucleotides matching TRBD2. Input material: PBMCs or T cells enriched from blood (not recorded which). The CDR3 DNA reads as TGTGCCAGCCGTCTAGCGGGAGGGGCAGATACGCAGTATTTT. Its translation is CASRLAGGADTQYF.